This TCR beta chain is from a study of T cells after yellow fever vaccination. Broader study findings: Among primary-vaccination clones, most reappeared after the booster, at 95% to 96% for CD4 and around 91% for CD8. Few clonotypes appeared in both CD4 and CD8 compartments.

CDR3 length equals 15 residues. Per germline, CDR1 MNHEY and CDR2 SVGAGI. Trimming pared 0 bases from V and 5 bases from J, leaving 12 bases between. Template switching with 5'RACE generated the TCR cDNA and added a universal primer site and UMIs. TCRdb recomputed calls from the 5' RACE reads with MiXCR, one row per CDR3 protein. The sample has 250,000 or so distinct CDR3 sequences, around 3.5% seen once; the top ten hold roughly a fifth. This clonotype appeared many times. Antigen unknown. This TCR was sampled from a man between 18 and 29 years old who received the YFV17D yellow fever vaccine. The sample here was PBMCs, taken 15 days after the yellow fever booster vaccination. The chain is built from TRBV6-5 and TRBJ2-3, with D perhaps matching TRBD1 or TRBD2 (6 bases each). The CDR3 loop reads CASSYSSGAGDTQYF. CDR3 coding DNA: TGTGCCAGCAGTTACTCTTCGGGGGCTGGAGATACGCAGTATTTT.